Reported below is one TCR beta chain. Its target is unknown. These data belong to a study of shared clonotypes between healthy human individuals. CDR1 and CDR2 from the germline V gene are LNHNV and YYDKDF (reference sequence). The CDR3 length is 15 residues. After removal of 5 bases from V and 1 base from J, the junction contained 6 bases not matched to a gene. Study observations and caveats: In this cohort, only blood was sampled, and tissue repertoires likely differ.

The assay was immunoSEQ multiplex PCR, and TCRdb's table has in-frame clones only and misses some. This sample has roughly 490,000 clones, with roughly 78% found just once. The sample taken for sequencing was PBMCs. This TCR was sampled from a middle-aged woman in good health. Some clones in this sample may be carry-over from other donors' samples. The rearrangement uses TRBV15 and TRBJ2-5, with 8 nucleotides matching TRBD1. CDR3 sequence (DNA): TGTGCCACCAGCTTGCAACAGGGGGTCCAAGAGACCCAGTACTTC. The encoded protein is CATSLQQGVQETQYF. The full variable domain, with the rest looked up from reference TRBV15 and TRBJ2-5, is DAMVIQNPRYQVTQFGKPVTLSCSQTLNHNVMYWYQQKSSQAPKLLFHYYDKDFNNEADTPDNFQSRRPNTSFCFLDIRSPGLGDTAMYLCATSLQQGVQETQYFGPGTRLLVL.